This T cell receptor (beta chain) was profiled in a study of cytomegalovirus exposure and HLA in healthy donors. V gave up 8 bases and J gave up 9 bases; unmatched junction bases: 23. The CDR3 is 18 amino acids. CDR1 is MDHEN, CDR2 SYDVKM, per germline. This clone was recorded a few times. The PCR employed 60 Vbeta primers together with 13 Jbeta primers. Repertoires were generated with immunoSEQ multiplex PCR, while TCRdb's copy carries only in-frame clones and drops some. Among a few hundred thousand clones listed, about four fifths were seen once. The TCR originated in a woman aged 50 to 65 in good health and CMV-seropositive. Sequencing used PBMCs. V and J are TRBV28 and TRBJ2-7; 12 bases map to TRBD2. In DNA form, the CDR3 reads TGTGCCAGCTCCTCCCCGGCTAGCGGGGGGGGGACAAGAATTTGGCAGTACTTC. The encoded protein is CASSSPASGGGTRIWQYF. The full variable domain, its missing parts supplied by reference TRBV28 and TRBJ2-7, is DVKVTQSSRYLVKRTGEKVFLECVQDMDHENMFWYRQDPGLGLRLIYFSYDVKMKEKGDIPEGYSVSREKKERFSLILESASTNQTSMYLCASSSPASGGGTRIWQYFGPGTRLTVT.